This T cell receptor beta chain emerged from a study of patients and donors after allogeneic stem cell transplantation. This CDR3 contains 20 residues. V was cut by 0 bases and J by 0 bases, with 21 bases left in between. The germline gives CDR1 LGHNA, CDR2 YSLEER. One entry per CDR3 protein, called by TCRdb with MiXCR from the RT-PCR reads. The sample holds over 150,000 distinct CDR3 sequences, around 28% seen once. This clonotype appeared a few times. The receptor was derived from a human donor who was either an allogeneic HSCT recipient or a stem cell or donor lymphocyte infusion donor (not recorded which). It is not recorded whose cells these are; they may come from a transplant donor. V usage is TRBV4-3 and J usage is TRBJ1-3; D gene unclear. Sequenced: blood, either unsorted or a sorted T cell fraction (not recorded which). CDR3 amino acids: CASSQEPPRRIPSSGNTIYF. CDR3 DNA sequence: TGCGCCAGCAGCCAAGAACCCCCCCGGCGGATCCCGAGCTCTGGAAACACCATATATTTT.